One T cell receptor beta chain is described in this entry. TCRdb ran MiXCR on the RT-PCR reads and lists one entry per CDR3 protein. In the table there are 560,000 or so distinct CDR3 sequences, 7.6% of which are singletons. Germline V lookup: CDR1 SGHAT, CDR2 FQNNGV. This CDR3 spans 15 amino acids. V lost 1 base, J lost 7 bases, and 2 bases stayed unmatched. These data belong to a study of response to subunit inactivated influenza vaccine. This chain links TRBV11-2 with TRBJ2-2; 11 bases are a match to TRBD1. The source of this sequence is a man aged 50-75 years who received an inactivated influenza vaccine. The sample in question was PBMCs from blood, obtained 23 months after vaccination. The CDR3 spells CASSLGTGGHGELFF. The CDR3, as DNA: TGTGCCAGCAGCTTAGGGACAGGGGGCCACGGGGAGCTGTTTTTT.